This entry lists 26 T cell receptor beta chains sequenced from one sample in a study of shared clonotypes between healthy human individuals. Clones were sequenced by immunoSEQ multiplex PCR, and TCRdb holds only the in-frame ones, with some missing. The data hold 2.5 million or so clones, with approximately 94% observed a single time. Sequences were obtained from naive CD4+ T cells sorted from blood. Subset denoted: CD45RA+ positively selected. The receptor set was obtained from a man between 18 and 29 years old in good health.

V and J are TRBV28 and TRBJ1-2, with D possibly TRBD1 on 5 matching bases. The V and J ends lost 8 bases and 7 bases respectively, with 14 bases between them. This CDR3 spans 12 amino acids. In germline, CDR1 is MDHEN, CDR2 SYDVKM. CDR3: CASATGVSGYTF. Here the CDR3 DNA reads TGTGCCAGCGCCACGGGGGTAAGTGGCTACACCTTC.

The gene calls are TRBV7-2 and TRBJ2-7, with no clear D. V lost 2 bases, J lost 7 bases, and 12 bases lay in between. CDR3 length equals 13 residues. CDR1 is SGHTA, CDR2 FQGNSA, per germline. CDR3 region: CASSLKGSGEQYF. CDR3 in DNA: TGTGCCAGCAGCTTAAAAGGATCGGGTGAGCAGTACTTC. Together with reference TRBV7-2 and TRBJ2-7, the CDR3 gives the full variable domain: GAGVSQSPSNKVTEKGKDVELRCDPISGHTALYWYRQSLGQGLEFLIYFQGNSAPDKSGLPSDRFSAERTGGSVSTLTIQRTQQEDSAVYLCASSLKGSGEQYFGPGTRLTVT.

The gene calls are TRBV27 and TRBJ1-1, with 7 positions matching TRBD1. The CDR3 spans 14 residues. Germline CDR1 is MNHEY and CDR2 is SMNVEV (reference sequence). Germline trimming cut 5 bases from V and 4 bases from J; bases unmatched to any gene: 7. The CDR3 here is CASSVGQILTEAFF. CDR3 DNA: TGTGCCAGCAGTGTGGGACAGATTCTCACTGAAGCTTTCTTT.

The CDR3, as DNA: TGTGCCGGCAAAGGGTTGGCCAACGTCCTGACTTTC. The encoded protein is CAGKGLANVLTF. This sequence joins TRBV7-2 and TRBJ2-6; D remains ambiguous. The CDR3 length is 12 residues. Trimming shortened V by 11 bases and J by 6 bases, and 11 bases separated the two germline ends. Germline CDR1 is SGHTA and CDR2 is FQGNSA.

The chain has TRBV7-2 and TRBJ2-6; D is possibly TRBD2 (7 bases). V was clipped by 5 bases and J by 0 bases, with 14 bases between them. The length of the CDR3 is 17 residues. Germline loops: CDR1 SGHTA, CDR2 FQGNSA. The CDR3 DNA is TGTGCCAGCAGCCGTAAGGGGGGGATCTCTGGGGCCAACGTCCTGACTTTC. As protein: CASSRKGGISGANVLTF.

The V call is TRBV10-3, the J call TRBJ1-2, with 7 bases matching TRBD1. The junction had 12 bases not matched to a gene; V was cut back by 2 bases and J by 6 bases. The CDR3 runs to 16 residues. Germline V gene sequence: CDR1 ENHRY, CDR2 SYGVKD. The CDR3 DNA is TGTGCCATCAGTGAGAATAGGGGACAGAGAATTGATGGCTACACCTTC. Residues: CAISENRGQRIDGYTF.

CDR3 sequence: CASSFSTHSTDTQYF. CDR3 nucleotide sequence: TGTGCCAGCAGCTTTAGTACTCATAGCACAGATACGCAGTATTTT. The chain is built from TRBV11-2 and TRBJ2-3; D ambiguous. CDR1 SGHAT and CDR2 FQNNGV come from the germline V gene. V shed 3 bases and J shed 0 bases, with 10 bases lying between them. This CDR3 has 15 residues.

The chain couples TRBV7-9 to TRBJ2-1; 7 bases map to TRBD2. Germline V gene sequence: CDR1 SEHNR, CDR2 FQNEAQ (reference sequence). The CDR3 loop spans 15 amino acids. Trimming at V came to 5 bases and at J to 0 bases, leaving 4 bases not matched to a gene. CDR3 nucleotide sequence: TGTGCCAGCAGCCCACCTAGCGGCTCCTACAATGAGCAGTTCTTC. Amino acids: CASSPPSGSYNEQFF.

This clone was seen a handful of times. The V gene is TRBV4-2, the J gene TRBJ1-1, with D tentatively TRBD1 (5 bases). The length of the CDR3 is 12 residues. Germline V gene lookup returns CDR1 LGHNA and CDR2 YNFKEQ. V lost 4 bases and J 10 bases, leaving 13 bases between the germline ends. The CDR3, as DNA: TGTGCCAGCAGCCTACAGGTAGAGAGAGCTTTCTTT. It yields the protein CASSLQVERAFF.

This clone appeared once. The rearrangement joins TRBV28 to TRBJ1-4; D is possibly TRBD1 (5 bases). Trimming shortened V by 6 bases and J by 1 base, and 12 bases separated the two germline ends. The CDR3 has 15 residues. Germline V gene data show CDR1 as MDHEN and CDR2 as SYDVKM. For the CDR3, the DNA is TGTGCCAGCAGCTCCCGAGGGGTAACTAATGAAAAACTGTTTTTT. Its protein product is CASSSRGVTNEKLFF.

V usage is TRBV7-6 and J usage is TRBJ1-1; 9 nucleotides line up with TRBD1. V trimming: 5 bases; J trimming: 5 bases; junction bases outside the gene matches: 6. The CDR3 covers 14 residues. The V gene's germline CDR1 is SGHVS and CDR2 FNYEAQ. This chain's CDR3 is CASSLQGARTEAFF. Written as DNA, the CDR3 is TGTGCCAGCAGCCTACAGGGGGCTCGGACTGAAGCTTTCTTT.

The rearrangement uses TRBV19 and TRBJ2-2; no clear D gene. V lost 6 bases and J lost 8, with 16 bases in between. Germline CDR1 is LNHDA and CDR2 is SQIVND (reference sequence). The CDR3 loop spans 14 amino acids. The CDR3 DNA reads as TGTGCCAGTAGCGGGCAGCTCTCCGCGGGGGAGCTGTTTTTT. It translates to CASSGQLSAGELFF.

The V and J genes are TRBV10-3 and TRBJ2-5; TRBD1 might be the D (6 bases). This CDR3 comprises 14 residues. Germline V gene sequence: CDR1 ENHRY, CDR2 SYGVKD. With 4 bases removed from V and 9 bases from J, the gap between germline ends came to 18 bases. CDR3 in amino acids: CAISVGAGDGPQYF. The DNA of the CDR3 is TGTGCCATCAGTGTTGGGGCAGGGGATGGGCCCCAGTACTTC.

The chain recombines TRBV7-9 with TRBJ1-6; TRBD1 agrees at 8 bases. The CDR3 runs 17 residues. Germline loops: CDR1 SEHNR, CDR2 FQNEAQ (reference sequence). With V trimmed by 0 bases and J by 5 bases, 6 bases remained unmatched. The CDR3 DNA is TGTGCCAGCAGCTTAGCGGTCGGACAGGGTAATAATTCACCCCTCCACTTT. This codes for CASSLAVGQGNNSPLHF.

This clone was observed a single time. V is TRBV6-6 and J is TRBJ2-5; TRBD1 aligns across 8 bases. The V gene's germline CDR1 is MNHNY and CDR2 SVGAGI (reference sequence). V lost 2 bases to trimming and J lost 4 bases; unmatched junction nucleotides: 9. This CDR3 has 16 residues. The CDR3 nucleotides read TGTGCCAGCAGTTACCCTAGGGGACAGGAAAGAGAGACCCAGTACTTC. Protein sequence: CASSYPRGQERETQYF.

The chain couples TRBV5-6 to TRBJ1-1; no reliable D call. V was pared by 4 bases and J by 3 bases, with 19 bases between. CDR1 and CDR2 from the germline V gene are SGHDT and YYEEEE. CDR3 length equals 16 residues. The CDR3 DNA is TGTGCCAGCAGCCGCTGGGAGGGAGTAAAATACACTGAAGCTTTCTTT. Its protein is CASSRWEGVKYTEAFF.

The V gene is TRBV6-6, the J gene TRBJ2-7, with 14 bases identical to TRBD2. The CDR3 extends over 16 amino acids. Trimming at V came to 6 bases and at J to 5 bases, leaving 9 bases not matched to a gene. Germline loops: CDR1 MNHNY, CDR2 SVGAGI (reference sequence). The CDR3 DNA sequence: TGTGCCAGCAGGGGTGGGACTAGCGGGAGTAGGAACGAGCAGTACTTC. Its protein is CASRGGTSGSRNEQYF.

The CDR3 coding sequence is TGTGCCAGCAGCTTTCTTCCAAGGGTAAACGGGGAGCTGTTTTTT. Its translation: CASSFLPRVNGELFF. J is TRBJ2-2 and V is TRBV11-1; D is uncertain. Between the trimmed V and J ends, which lost 3 bases and 7 bases, there was a span of 15 bases. Germline CDR1 is SGHAT and CDR2 is FQDESV (reference sequence). The CDR3 runs 15 residues.

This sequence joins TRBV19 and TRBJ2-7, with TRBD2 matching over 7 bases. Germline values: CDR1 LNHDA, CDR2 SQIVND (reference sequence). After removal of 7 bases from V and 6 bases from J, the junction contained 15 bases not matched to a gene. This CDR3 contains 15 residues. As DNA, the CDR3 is TGTGCCAGTACCCCGGGACTACGACTGGGCTCCGAGCAGTACTTC. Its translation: CASTPGLRLGSEQYF.

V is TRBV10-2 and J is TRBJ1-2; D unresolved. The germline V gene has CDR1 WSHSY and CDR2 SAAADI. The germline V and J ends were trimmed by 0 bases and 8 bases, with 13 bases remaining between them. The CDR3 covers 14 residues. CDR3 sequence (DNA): TGCGCCAGCAGTGAGTCGAGGGAAGTTGGGGGCTACACCTTC. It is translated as CASSESREVGGYTF.

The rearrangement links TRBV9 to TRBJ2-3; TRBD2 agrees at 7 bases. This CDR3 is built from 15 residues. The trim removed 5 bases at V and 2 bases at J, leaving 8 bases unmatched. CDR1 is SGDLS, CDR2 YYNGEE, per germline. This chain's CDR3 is CASRSTLAPTDTQYF. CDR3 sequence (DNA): TGTGCCAGCAGGTCGACACTAGCGCCCACAGATACGCAGTATTTT.

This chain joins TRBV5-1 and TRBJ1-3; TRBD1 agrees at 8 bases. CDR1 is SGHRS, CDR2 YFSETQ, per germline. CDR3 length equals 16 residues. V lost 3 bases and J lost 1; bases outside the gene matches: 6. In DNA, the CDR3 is TGCGCCAGCAGCTCCGAGGACAGGGCGTCTGGAAACACCATATATTTT. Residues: CASSSEDRASGNTIYF. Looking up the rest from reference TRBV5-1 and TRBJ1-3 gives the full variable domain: KAGVTQTPRYLIKTRGQQVTLSCSPISGHRSVSWYQQTPGQGLQFLFEYFSETQRNKGNFPGRFSGRQFSNSRSEMNVSTLELGDSALYLCASSSEDRASGNTIYFGEGSWLTVV.

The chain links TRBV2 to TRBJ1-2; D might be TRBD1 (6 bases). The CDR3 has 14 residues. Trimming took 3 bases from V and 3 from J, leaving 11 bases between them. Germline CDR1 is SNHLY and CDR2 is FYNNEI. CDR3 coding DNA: TGTGCCAGCAGTGAGTTCGCAGGGGACTATGGCTACACCTTC. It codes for CASSEFAGDYGYTF.

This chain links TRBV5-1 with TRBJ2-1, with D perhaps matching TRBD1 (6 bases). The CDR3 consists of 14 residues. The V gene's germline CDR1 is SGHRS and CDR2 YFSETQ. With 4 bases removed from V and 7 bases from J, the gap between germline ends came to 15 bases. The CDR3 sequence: CASSVGLTGNEQFF. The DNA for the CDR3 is TGCGCCAGCAGCGTGGGGTTGACAGGTAATGAGCAGTTCTTC.

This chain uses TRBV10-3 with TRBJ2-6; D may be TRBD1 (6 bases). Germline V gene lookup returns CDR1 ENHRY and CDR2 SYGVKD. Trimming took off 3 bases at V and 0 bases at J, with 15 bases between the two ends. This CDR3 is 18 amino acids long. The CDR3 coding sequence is TGTGCCATCAGTGACAGAAAATCAGGGGTCTCTGGGGCCAACGTCCTGACTTTC. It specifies CAISDRKSGVSGANVLTF.

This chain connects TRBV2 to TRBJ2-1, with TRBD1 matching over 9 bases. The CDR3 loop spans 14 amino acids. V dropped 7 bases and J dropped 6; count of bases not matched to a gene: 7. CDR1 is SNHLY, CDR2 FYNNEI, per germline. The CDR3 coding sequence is TGTGCCAGCATCGACAGGGGGACCCTCAATGAGCAGTTCTTC. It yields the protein CASIDRGTLNEQFF.